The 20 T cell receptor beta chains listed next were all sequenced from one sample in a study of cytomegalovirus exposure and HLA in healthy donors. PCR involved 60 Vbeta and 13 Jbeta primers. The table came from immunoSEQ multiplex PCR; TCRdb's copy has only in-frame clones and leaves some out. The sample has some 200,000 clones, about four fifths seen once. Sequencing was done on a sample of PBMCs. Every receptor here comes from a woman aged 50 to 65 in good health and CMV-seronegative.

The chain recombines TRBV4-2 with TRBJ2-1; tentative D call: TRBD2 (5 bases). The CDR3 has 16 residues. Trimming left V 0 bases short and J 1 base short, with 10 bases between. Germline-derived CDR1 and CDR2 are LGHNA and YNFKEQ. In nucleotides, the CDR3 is TGTGCCAGCAGCCAAGATCTCCGGGGATCCTACAATGAGCAGTTCTTC. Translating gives CASSQDLRGSYNEQFF.

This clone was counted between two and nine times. CDR3 in amino acids: CASSQLLDSNYGYTF. CDR3 DNA sequence: TGCGCCAGCAGCCAACTCTTAGACAGCAACTATGGCTACACCTTC. The chain joins TRBV4-3 to TRBJ1-2; possibly TRBD1 for D (5 bases). Trimming took off 2 bases at V and 2 bases at J, with 12 bases between the two ends. CDR3 length: 15 residues. In germline, CDR1 is LGHNA, CDR2 YSLEER.

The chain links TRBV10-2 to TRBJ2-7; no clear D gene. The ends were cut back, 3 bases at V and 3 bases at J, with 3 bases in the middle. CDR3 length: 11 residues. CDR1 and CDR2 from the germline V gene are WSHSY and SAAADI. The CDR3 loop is CASSDGYEQYF. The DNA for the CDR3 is TGCGCCAGCAGTGACGGCTACGAGCAGTACTTC.

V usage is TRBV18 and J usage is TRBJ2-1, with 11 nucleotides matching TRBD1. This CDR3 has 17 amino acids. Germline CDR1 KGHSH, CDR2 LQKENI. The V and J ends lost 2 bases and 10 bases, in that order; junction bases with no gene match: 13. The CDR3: CASSPSTGTGGLNEQFF. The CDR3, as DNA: TGTGCCAGCTCACCATCGACCGGGACAGGGGGTCTCAACGAGCAGTTCTTC.

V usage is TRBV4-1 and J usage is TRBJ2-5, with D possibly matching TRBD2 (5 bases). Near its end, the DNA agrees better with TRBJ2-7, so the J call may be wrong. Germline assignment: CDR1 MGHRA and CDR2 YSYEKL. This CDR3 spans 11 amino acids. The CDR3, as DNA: TGCGCCCGAGCCCGGGGTTACGAGCAGTACTTC. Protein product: CARARGYEQYF.

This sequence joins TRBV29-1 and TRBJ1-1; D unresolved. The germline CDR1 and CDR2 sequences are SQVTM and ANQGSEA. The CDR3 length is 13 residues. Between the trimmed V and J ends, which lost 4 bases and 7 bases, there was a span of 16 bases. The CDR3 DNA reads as TGCAGCGTTGGAAATTTGTCGGGAGATGAAGCTTTCTTT. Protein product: CSVGNLSGDEAFF. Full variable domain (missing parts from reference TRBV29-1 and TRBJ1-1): SAVISQKPSRDICQRGTSLTIQCQVDSQVTMMFWYRQQPGQSLTLIATANQGSEATYESGFVIDKFPISRPNLTFSTLTVSNMSPEDSSIYLCSVGNLSGDEAFFGQGTRLTVV.

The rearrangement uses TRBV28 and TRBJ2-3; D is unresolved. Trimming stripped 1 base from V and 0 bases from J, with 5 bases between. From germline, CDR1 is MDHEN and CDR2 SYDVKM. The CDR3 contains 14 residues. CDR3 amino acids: CASSLFSSTDTQYF. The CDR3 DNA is TGTGCCAGCAGTTTATTTTCAAGCACAGATACGCAGTATTTT.

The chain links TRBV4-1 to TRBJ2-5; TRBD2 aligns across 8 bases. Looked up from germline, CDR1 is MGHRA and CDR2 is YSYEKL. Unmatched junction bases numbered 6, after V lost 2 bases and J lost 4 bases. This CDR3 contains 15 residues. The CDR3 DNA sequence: TGCGCCAGCAGCCAAATAGCGGGGTGGCTAGAGACCCAGTACTTC. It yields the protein CASSQIAGWLETQYF.

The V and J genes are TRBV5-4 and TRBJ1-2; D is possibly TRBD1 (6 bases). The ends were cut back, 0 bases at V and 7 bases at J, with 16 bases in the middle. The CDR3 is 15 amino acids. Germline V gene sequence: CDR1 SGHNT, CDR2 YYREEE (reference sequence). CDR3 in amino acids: CASSLEGGGVSGYTF. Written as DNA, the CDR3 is TGTGCCAGCAGCTTGGAAGGCGGGGGCGTAAGTGGCTACACCTTC. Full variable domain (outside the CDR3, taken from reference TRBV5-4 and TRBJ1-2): ETGVTQSPTHLIKTRGQQVTLRCSSQSGHNTVSWYQQALGQGPQFIFQYYREEENGRGNFPPRFSGLQFPNYSSELNVNALELDDSALYLCASSLEGGGVSGYTFGSGTRLTVV.

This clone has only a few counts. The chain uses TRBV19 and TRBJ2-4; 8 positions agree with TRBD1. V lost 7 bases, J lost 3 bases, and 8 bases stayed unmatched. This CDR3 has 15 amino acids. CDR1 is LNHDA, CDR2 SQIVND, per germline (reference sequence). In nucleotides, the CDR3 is TGTGCCAGTACCCACCCAGGGGGCGTCAAAAACATTCAGTACTTC. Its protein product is CASTHPGGVKNIQYF.

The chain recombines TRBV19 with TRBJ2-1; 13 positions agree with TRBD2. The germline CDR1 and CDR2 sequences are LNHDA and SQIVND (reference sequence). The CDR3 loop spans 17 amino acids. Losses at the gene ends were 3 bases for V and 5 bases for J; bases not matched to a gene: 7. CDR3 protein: CASSMGLAGNKHNEQFF. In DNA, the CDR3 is TGTGCCAGTAGTATGGGACTAGCGGGGAACAAACACAATGAGCAGTTCTTC.

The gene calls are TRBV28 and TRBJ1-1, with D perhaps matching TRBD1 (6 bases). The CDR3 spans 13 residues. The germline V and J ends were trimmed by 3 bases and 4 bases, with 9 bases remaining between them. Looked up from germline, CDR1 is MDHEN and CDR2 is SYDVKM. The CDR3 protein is CASSLGTSTEAFF. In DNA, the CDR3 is TGTGCCAGCAGTTTGGGGACATCCACTGAAGCTTTCTTT.

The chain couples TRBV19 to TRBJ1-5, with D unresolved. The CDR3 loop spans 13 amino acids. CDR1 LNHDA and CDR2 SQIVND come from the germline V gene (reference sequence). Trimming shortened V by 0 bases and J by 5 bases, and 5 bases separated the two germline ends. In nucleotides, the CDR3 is TGTGCCAGTAGTATAGATCGCGATCAGCCCCAGCATTTT. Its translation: CASSIDRDQPQHF.

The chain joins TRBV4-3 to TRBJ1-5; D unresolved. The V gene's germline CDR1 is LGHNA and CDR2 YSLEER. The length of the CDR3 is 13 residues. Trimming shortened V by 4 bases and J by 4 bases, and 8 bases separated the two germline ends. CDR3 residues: CASSRGSNQPQHF. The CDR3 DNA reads TGCGCCAGCAGCCGAGGCAGTAATCAGCCCCAGCATTTT.

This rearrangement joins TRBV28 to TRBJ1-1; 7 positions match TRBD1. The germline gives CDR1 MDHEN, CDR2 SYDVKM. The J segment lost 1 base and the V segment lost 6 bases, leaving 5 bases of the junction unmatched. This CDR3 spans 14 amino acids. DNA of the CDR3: TGTGCCAGCAGACACCGGGACAGGAACACTGAAGCTTTCTTT. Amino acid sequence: CASRHRDRNTEAFF.

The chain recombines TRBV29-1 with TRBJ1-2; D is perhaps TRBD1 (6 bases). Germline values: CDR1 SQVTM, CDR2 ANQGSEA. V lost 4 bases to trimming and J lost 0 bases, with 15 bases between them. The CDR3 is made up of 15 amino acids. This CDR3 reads CSVGRQVSPNYGYTF. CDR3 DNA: TGCAGCGTTGGTCGACAGGTTTCCCCTAACTATGGCTACACCTTC.

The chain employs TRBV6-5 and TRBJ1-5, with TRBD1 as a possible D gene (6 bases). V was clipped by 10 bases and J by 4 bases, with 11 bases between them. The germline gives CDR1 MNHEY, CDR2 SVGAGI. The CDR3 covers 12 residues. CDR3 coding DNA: TGTGCCACCAGGACAGTTAATCAGCCCCAGCATTTT. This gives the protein CATRTVNQPQHF.

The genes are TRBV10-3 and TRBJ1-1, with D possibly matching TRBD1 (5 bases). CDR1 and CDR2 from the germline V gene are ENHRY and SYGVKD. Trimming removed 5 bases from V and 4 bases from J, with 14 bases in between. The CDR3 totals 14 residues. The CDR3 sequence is CAISLQGSSTEAFF. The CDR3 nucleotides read TGTGCCATCAGTCTGCAGGGTTCGAGCACTGAAGCTTTCTTT.

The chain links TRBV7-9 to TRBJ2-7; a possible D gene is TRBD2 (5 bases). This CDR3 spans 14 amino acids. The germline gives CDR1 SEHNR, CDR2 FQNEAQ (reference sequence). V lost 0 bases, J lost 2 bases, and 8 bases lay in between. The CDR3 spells CASSLAGSTYEQYF. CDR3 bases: TGTGCCAGCAGCTTAGCTGGGAGTACCTACGAGCAGTACTTC.

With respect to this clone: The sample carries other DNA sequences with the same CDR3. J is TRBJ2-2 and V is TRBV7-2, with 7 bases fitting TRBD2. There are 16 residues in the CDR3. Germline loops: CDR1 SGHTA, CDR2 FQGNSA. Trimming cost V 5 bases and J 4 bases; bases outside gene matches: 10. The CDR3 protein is CASSPMGLIGTGELFF. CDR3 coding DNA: TGTGCCAGCAGCCCAATGGGACTAATCGGCACCGGGGAGCTGTTTTTT. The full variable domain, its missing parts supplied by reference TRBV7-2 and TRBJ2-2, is GAGVSQSPSNKVTEKGKDVELRCDPISGHTALYWYRQSLGQGLEFLIYFQGNSAPDKSGLPSDRFSAERTGGSVSTLTIQRTQQEDSAVYLCASSPMGLIGTGELFFGEGSRLTVL.